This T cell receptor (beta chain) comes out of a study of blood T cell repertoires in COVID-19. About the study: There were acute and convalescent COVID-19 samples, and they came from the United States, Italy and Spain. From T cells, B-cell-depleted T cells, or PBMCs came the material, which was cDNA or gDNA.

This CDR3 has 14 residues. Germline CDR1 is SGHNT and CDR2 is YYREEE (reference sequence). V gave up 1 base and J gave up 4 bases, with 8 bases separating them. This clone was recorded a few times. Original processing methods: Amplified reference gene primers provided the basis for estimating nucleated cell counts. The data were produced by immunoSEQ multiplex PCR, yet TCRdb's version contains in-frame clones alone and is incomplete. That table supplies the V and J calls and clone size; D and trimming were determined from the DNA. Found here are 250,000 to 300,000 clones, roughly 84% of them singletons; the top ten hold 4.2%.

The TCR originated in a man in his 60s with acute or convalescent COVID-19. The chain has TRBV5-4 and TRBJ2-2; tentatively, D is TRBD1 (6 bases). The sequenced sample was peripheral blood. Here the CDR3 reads CASSLWGPTGELFF. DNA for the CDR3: TGTGCCAGCAGCTTGTGGGGGCCCACCGGGGAGCTGTTTTTT.